These T cell receptor beta chains were read from a single sample in a study of response to subunit inactivated influenza vaccine. TCRdb reanalysed the RT-PCR reads using MiXCR and keeps one entry per CDR3 protein. The sample lists approximately 480,000 distinct CDR3 sequences, 11% occurring once. The sample here was PBMCs from blood, taken 40 to 50 days after vaccination. These receptors came from a man in his fifties who received an inactivated influenza vaccine. Both conserved end residues are part of each CDR3. Each record gives: CDR3 length, clone size, D gene, J gene, V gene, CDR3 DNA, CDR3 protein. A D gene is named only where the DNA matches it firmly. Clone size is given for some rows only: seen once, a few or many times, or a class if the clone is expanded.

14	many	-	TRBJ2-7	TRBV6-2/TRBV6-3	TGTGCCAGCAGTCCTCGGGGGCGTACCTACGAGCAGTACTTC	CASSPRGRTYEQYF
12	-	-	TRBJ2-3	TRBV20-1	TGCAGTGCCACAGAGGGGACAGATACGCAGTATTTT	CSATEGTDTQYF
11	many	-	TRBJ2-7	TRBV29-1	TGCAGCGTTGGGACGGCGGGGGAGCAGTACTTC	CSVGTAGEQYF
16	many	TRBD1	TRBJ2-7	TRBV28	TGTGCCAGCAGTCTCCCCCAAGGACAGGGATTGTACGAGCAGTACTTC	CASSLPQGQGLYEQYF
12	few	-	TRBJ2-7	TRBV5-6	TGTGCCAGCAGCTTGGAATGGGGCGAGCAGTACTTC	CASSLEWGEQYF
14	-	TRBD1	TRBJ2-3	TRBV7-9	TGTGCCAGCAGTCTACAGGGGCAGGCAGATACGCAGTATTTT	CASSLQGQADTQYF
8	many	-	TRBJ2-3	TRBV12-3/TRBV12-4	TGTGCCAGCAGTTTGATCGATTTT	CASSLIDF
18	few	TRBD2	TRBJ2-5	TRBV28	TGTGCCAGCAGTTTCTCGGGACTAGCGGGAGGGTTCCAAGAGACCCAGTACTTC	CASSFSGLAGGFQETQYF
14	few	-	TRBJ1-1	TRBV20-1	TGCAGTGCTGGGGGGGGATCCATGAACACTGAAGCTTTCTTT	CSAGGGSMNTEAFF
15	few	-	TRBJ2-1	TRBV27	TGTGCCAGCAGTACGAGAGGGAGCGGCACGCACGAGCAGTTCTTC	CASSTRGSGTHEQFF
13	many	-	TRBJ2-7	TRBV5-1	TGCGCCAGCAGCTTGGGACGTAACTACGAGCAGTACTTC	CASSLGRNYEQYF
14	few	-	TRBJ2-7	TRBV14	TGTGCCAGCAGTCGAACCGCTAGGGGCTACGAGCAGTACTTC	CASSRTARGYEQYF
15	few	-	TRBJ2-3	TRBV7-2	TGTGCCAGCAGCCCATCCGGAACAGGGACAGATACGCAGTATTTT	CASSPSGTGTDTQYF